This TCR beta chain comes out of a study of blood T cell repertoires in COVID-19. The overall study: Some COVID-19 samples were acute and others convalescent; all came from the United States, Italy and Spain. T cells, B-cell-depleted T cells, or PBMCs provided the cDNA or gDNA that served as material.

In the source study's methods: Reference gene primer amplification in the assay estimated nucleated cell counts. Profiling relied on immunoSEQ multiplex PCR, and the TCRdb table lists in-frame clones only, not all of them. From that table come the V and J calls and clone size; the DNA was used to work out D and trimming. The sample records about 210,000 clones, about 91% being singletons. The germline gives CDR1 LNHDA, CDR2 SQIVND (reference sequence). This CDR3 comprises 15 residues. V lost 2 bases to trimming and J lost 5 bases; unmatched junction nucleotides: 5. This clone was picked up one time. The rearrangement links TRBV19 to TRBJ1-1; 10 positions match TRBD1. The TCR comes from a woman aged 40 to 55 with acute or convalescent COVID-19. Input material: peripheral blood. The CDR3 reads CASSIHGTGVTEAFF. The CDR3 coding sequence is TGTGCCAGTAGTATACACGGGACAGGGGTTACTGAAGCTTTCTTT. Full variable domain (rest looked up from reference TRBV19 and TRBJ1-1): DGGITQSPKYLFRKEGQNVTLSCEQNLNHDAMYWYRQDPGQGLRLIYYSQIVNDFQKGDIAEGYSVSREKKESFPLTVTSAQKNPTAFYLCASSIHGTGVTEAFFGQGTRLTVV.